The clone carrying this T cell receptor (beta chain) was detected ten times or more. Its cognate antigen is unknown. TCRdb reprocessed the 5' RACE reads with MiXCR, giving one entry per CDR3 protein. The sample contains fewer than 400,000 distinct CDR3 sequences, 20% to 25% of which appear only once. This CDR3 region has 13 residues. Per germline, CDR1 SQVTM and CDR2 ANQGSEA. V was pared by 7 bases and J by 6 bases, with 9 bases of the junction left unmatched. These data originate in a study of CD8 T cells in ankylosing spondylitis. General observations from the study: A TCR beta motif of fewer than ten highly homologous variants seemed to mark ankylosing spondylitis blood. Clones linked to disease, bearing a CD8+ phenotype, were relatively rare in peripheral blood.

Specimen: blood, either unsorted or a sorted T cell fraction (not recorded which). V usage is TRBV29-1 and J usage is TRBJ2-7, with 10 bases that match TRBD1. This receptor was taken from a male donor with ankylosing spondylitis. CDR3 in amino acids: CSATRDRGREQYF. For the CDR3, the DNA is TGCAGCGCCACCCGGGACAGGGGACGCGAGCAGTACTTC.